Listed here are 20 T cell receptor beta chains from one sample, sequenced in a study of blood T cell repertoires in COVID-19. TCRdb's table, derived via immunoSEQ multiplex PCR, lists solely in-frame clones and lacks some. The profile shows some 95,000 clones, more than 75% of them singletons. Sequenced sample: peripheral blood. Receptors were obtained from a man between 65 and 85 years old with acute or convalescent COVID-19.

The V call is TRBV19, the J call TRBJ1-5; D is possibly TRBD1 (5 bases). The CDR3 runs 16 residues. CDR1 and CDR2 from the germline V gene are LNHDA and SQIVND (reference sequence). V was cut by 3 bases and J by 5 bases, with 17 bases left in between. The CDR3 DNA follows: TGTGCCAGTAGTATGGGGGGACCCGGAAGCTATCAGCCCCAGCATTTT. Its translation is CASSMGGPGSYQPQHF.

The rearrangement uses TRBV7-3 and TRBJ1-1, with 7 nucleotides matching TRBD1. J lost 4 bases, V lost 5 bases, and 4 bases had no gene match. The V gene's germline CDR1 is SGHTA and CDR2 FQGTGA. This CDR3 has 13 residues. In DNA, the CDR3 is TGTGCCAGCAGCCCTGACAGGGCCACTGAAGCTTTCTTT. Its protein is CASSPDRATEAFF.

The chain joins TRBV4-2 to TRBJ2-3, with 16 nucleotides matching TRBD2. Germline-derived CDR1 and CDR2 are LGHNA and YNFKEQ. This CDR3 spans 16 amino acids. V trimming: 3 bases; J trimming: 5 bases; junction bases outside the gene matches: 2. DNA of the CDR3: TGTGCCAGCAGCCAGGGACTAGCGGGAGGGTTAGATACGCAGTATTTT. Its translation is CASSQGLAGGLDTQYF.

The CDR3 DNA follows: TGTGCCAGCAGTTTAGGGGGCAACTATGGCTACACCTTC. Amino acid sequence: CASSLGGNYGYTF. The V call is TRBV28, the J call TRBJ1-2, with a possible D match to TRBD1 (6 bases). There are 13 residues in the CDR3. Trimming took 2 bases from V and 2 from J, leaving 6 bases between them. Germline V CDR1 and CDR2: MDHEN, SYDVKM.

This clone is a singleton in its sample. The chain uses TRBV27 and TRBJ2-7; 9 bases agree with TRBD1. V shed 4 bases and J 2 bases; nucleotides not matched to a gene: 9. CDR1 is MNHEY, CDR2 SMNVEV, per germline (reference sequence). The CDR3 contains 16 residues. The DNA of the CDR3 is TGTGCCAGCAGTTCAGAACCCGGGACAGGGACCTACGAGCAGTACTTC. Protein sequence: CASSSEPGTGTYEQYF.

This chain joins TRBV2 and TRBJ2-3; the D gene is possibly TRBD1 (6 bases). The V end was cut by 8 bases, the J end by 4 bases, with 16 bases between. Germline-derived CDR1 and CDR2 are SNHLY and FYNNEI. CDR3 length equals 14 residues. This CDR3 reads CASGLYRASDTQYF. CDR3 sequence (DNA): TGTGCCAGCGGTCTCTACAGGGCCTCAGATACGCAGTATTTT.

V and J are TRBV7-2 and TRBJ2-5, with TRBD2 matching over 8 bases. The ends lost 1 base at V and 9 bases at J; junction bases unmatched: 7. The germline V gene has CDR1 SGHTA and CDR2 FQGNSA. The CDR3 spans 14 residues. CDR3 region: CASSLVLAAGSQYF. CDR3 DNA sequence: TGTGCCAGCAGCTTAGTACTAGCGGCGGGGTCCCAGTACTTC.

This clone occurred many times. The CDR3 is CASSVGEGTQYF. CDR3 nucleotide sequence: TGTGCCAGCAGCGTAGGTGAGGGTACGCAGTATTTT. This sequence joins TRBV9 and TRBJ2-3; maybe TRBD2 (5 bases). The CDR3 contains 12 residues. In germline, CDR1 is SGDLS, CDR2 YYNGEE. V was shortened by 0 bases and J by 8 bases, with 7 bases between the two germline ends.

This clone appeared once. V is TRBV29-1 and J is TRBJ2-7; 8 bases are a match to TRBD1. This CDR3 is 15 amino acids long. Germline V gene sequence: CDR1 SQVTM, CDR2 ANQGSEA. V was pared by 6 bases and J by 4 bases, with 14 bases of the junction left unmatched. Written as DNA, the CDR3 is TGCAGCGTGGAGGGGACAGGAGGGACACCTTACGAGCAGTACTTC. Encoded protein: CSVEGTGGTPYEQYF.

This clone was detected a few times. The chain employs TRBV5-1 and TRBJ2-7; TRBD1 is a possible D gene (5 bases). The CDR3 covers 14 residues. Trimming pared 3 bases from V and 4 bases from J, leaving 14 bases between. CDR1 and CDR2 from the germline V gene are SGHRS and YFSETQ. For the CDR3, the DNA is TGCGCCAGCAGCTCCCTCAGCCAGGGTTACGAGCAGTACTTC. Encoded protein: CASSSLSQGYEQYF. Together with reference TRBV5-1 and TRBJ2-7, the CDR3 gives the full variable domain: KAGVTQTPRYLIKTRGQQVTLSCSPISGHRSVSWYQQTPGQGLQFLFEYFSETQRNKGNFPGRFSGRQFSNSRSEMNVSTLELGDSALYLCASSSLSQGYEQYFGPGTRLTVT.

The chain combines TRBV5-4 with TRBJ2-5; D unclear. Germline CDR1 SGHNT, CDR2 YYREEE (reference sequence). The V gene lost 5 bases and the J gene lost 0 bases, with 11 bases spanning the gap. This CDR3 comprises 14 residues. DNA of the CDR3: TGTGCCAGCAGTTCGTTGTTTGACCAAGAGACCCAGTACTTC. As protein: CASSSLFDQETQYF.

The chain recombines TRBV7-3 with TRBJ2-3; D unresolved. Deletions cut 3 bases from V and 1 base from J, with 5 bases between. The CDR3 is 13 amino acids. Looked up from germline, CDR1 is SGHTA and CDR2 is FQGTGA. CDR3 sequence reads: CASSFEGTDTQYF. The CDR3 coding sequence is TGTGCCAGCAGCTTTGAGGGCACAGATACGCAGTATTTT.

The chain is built from TRBV2 and TRBJ1-4; D might be TRBD1 (5 bases). Germline loops: CDR1 SNHLY, CDR2 FYNNEI. Trimming removed 6 bases at V and 2 bases at J, with 13 bases between. CDR3 length: 15 amino acids. CDR3 in DNA: TGTGCCAGCAGACGGATCGGGGGGACTAATGAAAAACTGTTTTTT. It yields the protein CASRRIGGTNEKLFF.

The chain joins TRBV29-1 to TRBJ2-7, with TRBD1 identical over 10 bases. The V segment lost 4 bases and the J segment 3 bases; nucleotides outside the gene matches: 3. CDR3 length: 13 residues. Germline CDR1 reads SQVTM; CDR2 reads ANQGSEA. The CDR3 DNA sequence: TGCAGCGTTGCTCGGGACAGGGGCTACGAGCAGTACTTC. Amino acids: CSVARDRGYEQYF.

This clone appeared a few times. V gene TRBV5-1 combines with J gene TRBJ1-1; possible D gene TRBD1, 5 bases. Trimming removed 4 bases from V and 0 bases from J, with 10 bases in between. The CDR3 runs to 14 residues. Germline V gene sequence: CDR1 SGHRS, CDR2 YFSETQ. The CDR3: CASSPGGLNTEAFF. In DNA form, the CDR3 reads TGCGCCAGCAGCCCGGGGGGATTGAACACTGAAGCTTTCTTT.

This chain joins TRBV19 and TRBJ2-1; 10 nucleotides align to TRBD1. Germline V gives CDR1 LNHDA, CDR2 SQIVND (reference sequence). V trimming: 5 bases; J trimming: 3 bases; junction bases outside the gene matches: 7. This CDR3 spans 16 amino acids. The CDR3 DNA reads as TGTGCCAGTAGTGCTCGGACAGGGGGAAACTACAATGAGCAGTTCTTC. It translates to CASSARTGGNYNEQFF.

The chain has TRBV6-5 and TRBJ2-4; 7 bases are shared with TRBD1. Trimming took 7 bases from V and 1 from J; bases not matched to a gene: 4. CDR3 length: 14 amino acids. Germline-derived CDR1 and CDR2 are MNHEY and SVGAGI. The CDR3 spells CASKGAGAKNIQYF. DNA of the CDR3: TGTGCCAGCAAGGGGGCCGGGGCCAAAAACATTCAGTACTTC.

This clone was recorded at least ten times. The chain combines TRBV5-1 with TRBJ1-1, with a weak D call TRBD1 (5 bases). CDR1 SGHRS and CDR2 YFSETQ come from the germline V gene. V was pared by 0 bases and J by 5 bases, with 20 bases between. The CDR3 runs to 17 residues. The CDR3 loop reads CASSLEAWTNGRTEAFF. The CDR3 region has the DNA TGCGCCAGCAGCTTGGAAGCTTGGACAAACGGGAGGACTGAAGCTTTCTTT.

V and J are TRBV14 and TRBJ2-1; D perhaps matches TRBD2 (5 bases). CDR1 is SGHDN and CDR2 is FVKESK in the germline V gene. Trimming stripped 1 base from V and 4 bases from J, with 11 bases between. This CDR3 region has 15 residues. The CDR3 protein is CASSQGAVFYNEQFF. The CDR3 region has the DNA TGTGCCAGCAGCCAAGGAGCGGTCTTTTACAATGAGCAGTTCTTC.

This rearrangement joins TRBV5-1 to TRBJ2-1; 12 positions agree with TRBD1. Trimming removed 3 bases from V and 8 bases from J; junction bases left unmatched: 6. Germline V gene lookup returns CDR1 SGHRS and CDR2 YFSETQ. CDR3 length equals 15 residues. CDR3 protein: CASSSPGQGADEQFF. CDR3 bases: TGCGCCAGCAGCTCGCCGGGACAGGGGGCGGATGAGCAGTTCTTC.